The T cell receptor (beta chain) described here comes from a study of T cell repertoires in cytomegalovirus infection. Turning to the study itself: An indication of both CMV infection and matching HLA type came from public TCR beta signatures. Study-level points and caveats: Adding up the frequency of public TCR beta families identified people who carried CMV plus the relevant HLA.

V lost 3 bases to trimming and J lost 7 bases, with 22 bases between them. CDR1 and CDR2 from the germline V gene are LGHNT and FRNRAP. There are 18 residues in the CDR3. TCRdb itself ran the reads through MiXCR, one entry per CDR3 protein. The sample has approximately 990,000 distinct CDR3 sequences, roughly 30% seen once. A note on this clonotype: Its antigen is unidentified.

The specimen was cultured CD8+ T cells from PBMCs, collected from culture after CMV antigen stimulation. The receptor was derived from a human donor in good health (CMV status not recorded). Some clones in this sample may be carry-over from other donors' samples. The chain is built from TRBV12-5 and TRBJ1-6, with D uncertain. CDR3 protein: CASGLGGPGDPLNSPLHF. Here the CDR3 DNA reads TGTGCTAGTGGTTTAGGCGGCCCCGGAGATCCGTTAAATTCACCCCTCCACTTT.